Each of the 19 T cell receptor beta chains below was sequenced from the same sample in a study of cytomegalovirus exposure and HLA in healthy donors. The primer mix had 60 Vbeta and 13 Jbeta primers. This table comes from immunoSEQ multiplex PCR, and its TCRdb copy is limited to in-frame clones, with some not included. This table has 130,000 to 150,000 clones, roughly 70% appearing once. The material sequenced was PBMCs. The receptors here all came from a man aged 18-30 years in good health and CMV-seropositive.

The chain couples TRBV7-2 to TRBJ1-5, with D unresolved. The ends were cut back, 5 bases at V and 4 bases at J, with 9 bases in the middle. CDR1 and CDR2 (germline): SGHTA, FQGNSA. The CDR3 is made up of 13 amino acids. As DNA, the CDR3 is TGTGCCAGCAGCACTAGGGAAAATCAGCCCCAGCATTTT. Its protein product is CASSTRENQPQHF.

The V gene is TRBV2, the J gene TRBJ2-3; D is possibly TRBD2 (5 bases). Germline CDR1 is SNHLY and CDR2 is FYNNEI. The CDR3 extends over 15 amino acids. Deletions cut 6 bases from V and 1 base from J, with 14 bases between. The CDR3 reads CASSPQRGRTDTQYF. CDR3 nucleotide sequence: TGTGCCAGCAGCCCCCAACGAGGGCGCACAGATACGCAGTATTTT.

The chain recombines TRBV29-1 with TRBJ1-2, with D uncertain. Trimming shortened V by 4 bases and J by 8 bases, and 14 bases separated the two germline ends. This CDR3 has 12 residues. Germline-derived CDR1 and CDR2 are SQVTM and ANQGSEA. CDR3 in DNA: TGCAGCGTTGTGGCGGGCTTAAGAGGCTACACCTTC. Translated, it gives CSVVAGLRGYTF. The full variable domain, with the rest looked up from reference TRBV29-1 and TRBJ1-2, is SAVISQKPSRDICQRGTSLTIQCQVDSQVTMMFWYRQQPGQSLTLIATANQGSEATYESGFVIDKFPISRPNLTFSTLTVSNMSPEDSSIYLCSVVAGLRGYTFGSGTRLTVV.

V and J are TRBV25-1 and TRBJ2-2, with D perhaps TRBD1 (6 bases). Germline CDR1 and CDR2: MGHDK and SYGVNS. The CDR3 contains 14 residues. Trimming cost V 5 bases and J 5 bases, with 12 bases left between them. The CDR3 DNA reads as TGTGCCAGCAGTTTACAGGGTTGGACCGGGGAGCTGTTTTTT. It encodes CASSLQGWTGELFF.

This clone was recorded once. The chain couples TRBV6-6 to TRBJ2-7, with 7 bases matching TRBD1. V trimming: 4 bases; J trimming: 4 bases; junction bases outside the gene matches: 10. The CDR3 totals 15 residues. Germline V gene lookup returns CDR1 MNHNY and CDR2 SVGAGI (reference sequence). The CDR3, as DNA: TGTGCCAGCAGTTTAGGGGGCGCAGAGTCGTACGAGCAGTACTTC. As protein: CASSLGGAESYEQYF.

The chain has TRBV9 and TRBJ2-7; 10 bases are a match to TRBD1. Trimming took 2 bases from V and 5 from J; bases not matched to a gene: 10. CDR1 is SGDLS, CDR2 YYNGEE, per germline. This CDR3 has 16 residues. Here the CDR3 DNA reads TGTGCCAGCAGCGTGTTTGACAGGGGGCTTCTCGACGAGCAGTACTTC. It translates to CASSVFDRGLLDEQYF. The full variable domain, its missing parts supplied by reference TRBV9 and TRBJ2-7, is DSGVTQTPKHLITATGQRVTLRCSPRSGDLSVYWYQQSLDQGLQFLIQYYNGEERAKGNILERFSAQQFPDLHSELNLSSLELGDSALYFCASSVFDRGLLDEQYFGPGTRLTVT.

This clone was seen a few times. V gene TRBV30 combines with J gene TRBJ1-2; no clear D gene. The CDR3 is 15 amino acids. The V gene lost 1 base and the J gene lost 4 bases, with 16 bases spanning the gap. Germline CDR1 and CDR2: GTSNPN and SVGIG (reference sequence). The CDR3 nucleotides are TGTGCCTGGAGTGACGAGCGGGGATTAAGCTATGGCTACACCTTC. It encodes CAWSDERGLSYGYTF.

A single count supports this clone. The V call is TRBV5-6, the J call TRBJ2-1; D remains ambiguous. CDR1 and CDR2 from the germline V gene are SGHDT and YYEEEE. The CDR3 runs to 13 residues. Trimming took 0 bases from V and 4 from J, leaving 5 bases between them. The CDR3, as DNA: TGTGCCAGCAGCTTGGCGGTTTACAATGAGCAGTTCTTC. This gives the protein CASSLAVYNEQFF.

This sequence joins TRBV10-2 and TRBJ2-1; D perhaps matches TRBD2 (6 bases). V lost 2 bases, J lost 4 bases, and 12 bases lay in between. Germline V gene sequence: CDR1 WSHSY, CDR2 SAAADI. The CDR3 length is 15 residues. DNA of the CDR3: TGCGCCAGCAGTGAGAGCTTAGCGGCGTACAATGAGCAGTTCTTC. Protein product: CASSESLAAYNEQFF.

This chain uses TRBV9 with TRBJ2-5; 8 bases match TRBD2. The CDR3 runs 14 residues. Germline CDR1 is SGDLS and CDR2 is YYNGEE. V dropped 9 bases and J dropped 5; count of bases not matched to a gene: 12. The CDR3 bases are TGTGCCACGTCCCAAGGAGCGGGAGAGGAGACCCAGTACTTC. Translated: CATSQGAGEETQYF.

This chain uses TRBV5-4 with TRBJ2-5, with TRBD2 matching over 12 bases. Germline trimming cut 4 bases from V and 4 bases from J; bases unmatched to any gene: 2. Per germline, CDR1 SGHNT and CDR2 YYREEE (reference sequence). The CDR3 is 14 residues long. As DNA, the CDR3 is TGTGCCAGCAGCCCGACTAGCGGGGGAGAGACCCAGTACTTC. Translation: CASSPTSGGETQYF.

This clone came up a few times. V usage is TRBV5-4 and J usage is TRBJ2-2, with 7 bases that match TRBD1. Looked up from germline, CDR1 is SGHNT and CDR2 is YYREEE (reference sequence). V lost 4 bases to trimming and J lost 0 bases; unmatched junction nucleotides: 6. CDR3 length: 16 amino acids. The CDR3 region is CASSPRDSPNTGELFF. The CDR3 DNA reads TGTGCCAGCAGCCCTCGGGACAGCCCGAACACCGGGGAGCTGTTTTTT. Variable domain in full (rest from reference TRBV5-4 and TRBJ2-2): ETGVTQSPTHLIKTRGQQVTLRCSSQSGHNTVSWYQQALGQGPQFIFQYYREEENGRGNFPPRFSGLQFPNYSSELNVNALELDDSALYLCASSPRDSPNTGELFFGEGSRLTVL.

The rearrangement links TRBV28 to TRBJ2-1; maybe TRBD2 (5 bases). The germline gives CDR1 MDHEN, CDR2 SYDVKM. V was trimmed by 9 bases and J by 0 bases, leaving 15 bases between them. The CDR3 sequence is 15 residues long. This CDR3 reads CASKTGKSSYNEQFF. The CDR3 bases are TGTGCCAGTAAGACGGGGAAAAGCTCCTACAATGAGCAGTTCTTC.

This clone was observed once. V usage is TRBV7-2 and J usage is TRBJ2-7; maybe TRBD1 (6 bases). Looked up from germline, CDR1 is SGHTA and CDR2 is FQGNSA. V was shortened by 2 bases and J by 9 bases, with 11 bases between the two germline ends. The CDR3 is made up of 12 amino acids. The CDR3 loop is CASSLSGGVQYF. CDR3 DNA: TGTGCCAGCAGCTTAAGTGGGGGCGTGCAGTACTTC.

In the case of this clone: One end of the junction fails to match germline, which may point to a read error. This chain joins TRBV6-5 and TRBJ1-2, with D possibly matching TRBD1 (6 bases). Germline V gene lookup returns CDR1 MNHEY and CDR2 SVGAGI. This CDR3 spans 12 amino acids. CDR3 sequence reads: CASSSSWGGPIF. The CDR3 nucleotides are TGTGCCAGCAGCTCCTCGTGGGGGGGCCCTATCTTC.

V usage is TRBV2 and J usage is TRBJ1-6; D possibly corresponds to TRBD1 (5 bases). The CDR3 spans 14 residues. The V end lost 5 bases, the J end lost 9 bases, and 14 bases lay between the germline ends. CDR1 is SNHLY, CDR2 FYNNEI, per germline. CDR3 sequence (DNA): TGTGCCAGCAGTAGGGACTCAAGCGTTTCACCCCTCCACTTT. This translates into CASSRDSSVSPLHF.

The genes are TRBV9 and TRBJ2-3, with D perhaps matching TRBD1 (5 bases). V lost 3 bases to trimming and J lost 1 base, with 15 bases between them. The CDR3 extends over 16 amino acids. Per the germline V gene, CDR1 is SGDLS and CDR2 is YYNGEE. The CDR3 spells CASSGPTVGRTDTQYF. The CDR3 nucleotides are TGTGCCAGCAGCGGACCAACGGTGGGGCGCACAGATACGCAGTATTTT. The full variable domain, in which reference TRBV9 and TRBJ2-3 provide the parts outside the CDR3, is DSGVTQTPKHLITATGQRVTLRCSPRSGDLSVYWYQQSLDQGLQFLIQYYNGEERAKGNILERFSAQQFPDLHSELNLSSLELGDSALYFCASSGPTVGRTDTQYFGPGTRLTVL.

The chain recombines TRBV6-5 with TRBJ2-5; D is uncertain. The end of the DNA aligns better with TRBJ2-7, so the J call may be wrong. The CDR3 has 15 amino acids. Germline-derived CDR1 and CDR2 are MNHEY and SVGAGI. The CDR3 region has the DNA TGTGCCAGCAGTCCAGGCACAGTTTCCCCGTACGAGCAGTACTTC. Its translation: CASSPGTVSPYEQYF.

The chain recombines TRBV11-1 with TRBJ2-7; D unclear. Trimming stripped 3 bases from V and 3 bases from J, with 9 bases between. The CDR3 extends over 13 amino acids. Germline loops: CDR1 SGHAT, CDR2 FQDESV (reference sequence). CDR3: CASSFTGLYEQYF. In nucleotides, the CDR3 is TGTGCCAGCAGCTTTACGGGTCTCTACGAGCAGTACTTC.